A single sample gave rise to the 15 T cell receptor beta chains below, sequenced in a study of shared clonotypes between healthy human individuals. Positive CCR7 selection of CD45RO-negative cells yielded the naive CD8 cells, and terminally differentiated effector memory CD45RA+ cells were excluded. Clones were sequenced by immunoSEQ multiplex PCR, and TCRdb holds only the in-frame ones, with some missing. Of millions of clones listed, around 96% are singletons. Input material: naive CD8+ T cells sorted from blood. These receptors all stem from a man aged 18 to 30 in good health.

A single count supports this clone. The chain joins TRBV6-6 to TRBJ1-6, with TRBD1 as a possible D gene (5 bases). The CDR3 covers 14 residues. The V end lost 3 bases, the J end lost 10 bases, and 13 bases lay between the germline ends. CDR1 and CDR2 (germline): MNHNY, SVGAGI (reference sequence). As DNA, the CDR3 is TGTGCCAGCAGTTATAATTCGAGGGACTCACCCCTCCACTTT. As protein: CASSYNSRDSPLHF.

The V gene is TRBV2, the J gene TRBJ2-2; 7 bases fit TRBD1. From germline, CDR1 is SNHLY and CDR2 FYNNEI. The V gene end was trimmed by 3 bases and the J gene end by 6 bases; junction bases not matched to a gene: 7. The CDR3 is 15 amino acids. CDR3 amino acids: CASSDPRGGSGELFF. CDR3 in DNA: TGTGCCAGCAGTGATCCTCGAGGGGGCTCCGGGGAGCTGTTTTTT.

This chain connects TRBV28 to TRBJ2-2; the D gene is possibly TRBD2 (5 bases). CDR3 size: 17 residues. V was shortened by 5 bases and J by 1 base, with 17 bases between the two germline ends. Looked up from germline, CDR1 is MDHEN and CDR2 is SYDVKM. The chain's CDR3 is CASSLRPILVNTGELFF. The CDR3 region has the DNA TGTGCCAGCAGTCTAAGACCCATACTAGTGAACACCGGGGAGCTGTTTTTT.

This chain joins TRBV7-6 and TRBJ2-1; D remains ambiguous. The CDR3 contains 17 residues. The V and J ends lost 1 base and 6 bases respectively, with 19 bases between them. Germline loops: CDR1 SGHVS, CDR2 FNYEAQ. CDR3 sequence reads: CASSLVGSHTLPNEQFF. CDR3 bases: TGTGCCAGCAGCTTAGTAGGGTCGCATACCCTCCCCAATGAGCAGTTCTTC.

This chain joins TRBV5-3 and TRBJ2-3, with 8 bases that match TRBD2. TRBV5-3 is designated an ORF whose function remains uncertain. Trimming cost V 1 base and J 4 bases; bases outside gene matches: 11. This CDR3 comprises 17 residues. The CDR3 sequence: CARSLRPGAGGSDTQYF. In nucleotides, the CDR3 is TGTGCCAGAAGCTTGAGGCCCGGCGCGGGGGGTTCAGATACGCAGTATTTT.

About this clone itself: This CDR3 is also generated by other DNA sequences in the sample. CDR3 coding DNA: TGCAGCGCCACCGGGACAGACTCCTACGAGCAGTACTTC. Protein sequence: CSATGTDSYEQYF. This chain joins TRBV29-1 and TRBJ2-7, with TRBD1 identical over 7 bases. The ends lost 7 bases at V and 0 bases at J; junction bases unmatched: 6. The germline V gene has CDR1 SQVTM and CDR2 ANQGSEA. The CDR3 contains 13 residues.

For the CDR3, the DNA is TGCGCCAGCACTCACGAGCAGTACTTC. It specifies CASTHEQYF. The chain couples TRBV4-3 to TRBJ2-7; D call uncertain. The CDR3 extends over 9 amino acids. Per germline, CDR1 LGHNA and CDR2 YSLEER. V lost 7 bases and J lost 5, with 3 bases in between.

In the case of this clone: At the DNA level, this CDR3 is encoded by other sequences in the same sample as well. The chain combines TRBV4-3 with TRBJ2-5; 10 nucleotides align to TRBD2. The CDR3 is 16 residues long. Germline V lookup: CDR1 LGHNA, CDR2 YSLEER. Trimming took 3 bases from V and 4 from J; bases not matched to a gene: 8. As DNA, the CDR3 is TGCGCCAGCAGCCAGGAGCTAGCGGGAGTTGGAGAGACCCAGTACTTC. It encodes CASSQELAGVGETQYF.

As for this clone: This sample also contains other DNA sequences that code for the same CDR3. This chain links TRBV13 with TRBJ2-5; D is uncertain. The germline V gene encodes CDR1 PRHDT and CDR2 FYEKMQ (reference sequence). V lost 1 base and J 5 bases, leaving 5 bases between the germline ends. This CDR3 spans 12 amino acids. The CDR3 region is CASSLDGETQYF. CDR3 sequence (DNA): TGTGCCAGCAGCTTAGATGGGGAGACCCAGTACTTC.

V gene TRBV11-2 combines with J gene TRBJ2-3; 11 positions agree with TRBD2. The germline CDR1 and CDR2 sequences are SGHAT and FQNNGV. The junction had 10 bases not matched to a gene; V was cut back by 5 bases and J by 0 bases. The CDR3 has 18 residues. Here the CDR3 DNA reads TGTGCCAGCAGCATTAGACTAGCGGGATCCTTTAGCACAGATACGCAGTATTTT. It specifies CASSIRLAGSFSTDTQYF. Using reference TRBV11-2 and TRBJ2-3 for the parts outside the CDR3, the full variable domain is EAGVAQSPRYKIIEKRQSVAFWCNPISGHATLYWYQQILGQGPKLLIQFQNNGVVDDSQLPKDRFSAERLKGVDSTLKIQPAKLEDSAVYLCASSIRLAGSFSTDTQYFGPGTRLTVL.

As regards this clone: An end of the junction does not agree with germline; a read error may underlie this. The rearrangement uses TRBV27 and TRBJ2-1; 7 bases are shared with TRBD2. The CDR3 loop spans 15 amino acids. The germline CDR1 and CDR2 sequences are MNHEY and SMNVEV (reference sequence). CDR3 protein: CASSISSGYYNEQFF. CDR3 coding DNA: TGTGCCAGCAGTATATCTAGCGGTTACTACAATGAGCAGTTCTTC.

The rearrangement links TRBV29-1 to TRBJ2-2; D might be TRBD2 (5 bases). Germline V gene lookup returns CDR1 SQVTM and CDR2 ANQGSEA. The CDR3 runs 13 residues. V was cut by 4 bases and J by 6 bases, with 12 bases left in between. This chain's CDR3 is CSVGTPGSGELFF. CDR3 nucleotides: TGCAGCGTTGGGACGCCGGGGTCCGGGGAGCTGTTTTTT.

This CDR3 is CASSLTGGHDTGELFF. The CDR3, as DNA: TGTGCCAGCAGTTTAACAGGGGGGCATGACACCGGGGAGCTGTTTTTT. The rearrangement links TRBV27 to TRBJ2-2; 8 positions match TRBD1. The germline gives CDR1 MNHEY, CDR2 SMNVEV (reference sequence). The CDR3 runs 16 residues. With 2 bases clipped from V and 3 bases from J, the junction kept 5 bases outside the gene matches.

The rearrangement uses TRBV7-9 and TRBJ2-2; D is unresolved. This CDR3 spans 14 amino acids. V lost 3 bases to trimming and J lost 0 bases, with 5 bases between them. The V gene's germline CDR1 is SEHNR and CDR2 FQNEAQ (reference sequence). The CDR3 loop is CASSFRANTGELFF. CDR3 nucleotide sequence: TGTGCCAGCAGCTTCAGAGCGAACACCGGGGAGCTGTTTTTT.

This chain links TRBV7-9 with TRBJ2-3; 11 nucleotides align to TRBD2. J gave up 5 bases and V 1 base, and 5 bases lay outside the gene matches. Germline V gives CDR1 SEHNR, CDR2 FQNEAQ (reference sequence). The CDR3 loop spans 16 amino acids. The CDR3 protein is CASSLGLAGRLDTQYF. DNA for the CDR3: TGTGCCAGCAGCTTAGGACTAGCGGGAAGGTTAGATACGCAGTATTTT.